The next 30 T cell receptor beta chains were all read from a single sample in a study of shared T cell receptors in the human thymus. Sequenced by immunoSEQ multiplex PCR; TCRdb stores in-frame clones only, minus some. The sample contains approximately 660,000 clones, 70% to 90% of which appear only once. These same data were also listed under a study on human thymus T cells.

The sequencing input was thymocytes. These receptor sequences come from a boy younger than two with a congenital heart defect.

The chain recombines TRBV11-3 with TRBJ1-2; 10 bases agree with TRBD1. CDR1 SGHNT and CDR2 YENEEA come from the germline V gene. The ends lost 2 bases at V and 8 bases at J; junction bases unmatched: 2. CDR3 size: 13 residues. CDR3 sequence (DNA): TGTGCCAGCAGCTTAAGGACAGGGGGAGGCTACACCTTC. Translation: CASSLRTGGGYTF.

V and J are TRBV6-5 and TRBJ1-2, with D perhaps matching TRBD1 (6 bases). Germline assignment: CDR1 MNHEY and CDR2 SVGAGI. This CDR3 is built from 16 residues. Trimming removed 0 bases at V and 2 bases at J, with 13 bases between. CDR3 nucleotide sequence: TGTGCCAGCAGTTACTCGGGCGGACAGCGAAACTATGGCTACACCTTC. Protein: CASSYSGGQRNYGYTF.

The CDR3 DNA follows: TGTGCCATCAGTGAGGCACAGGCCAGCTCTGGAAACACCATATATTTT. Protein product: CAISEAQASSGNTIYF. The rearrangement links TRBV10-3 to TRBJ1-3; weak D call: TRBD1 (5 bases). This CDR3 region has 16 residues. CDR1 is ENHRY and CDR2 is SYGVKD in the germline V gene. V was clipped by 2 bases and J by 0 bases, with 11 bases between them.

The J gene is TRBJ2-5, the V gene TRBV5-1; TRBD2 agrees at 14 bases. The CDR3 is made up of 20 amino acids. The J segment lost 5 bases and the V segment lost 0 bases, leaving 15 bases of the junction unmatched. Germline V lookup: CDR1 SGHRS, CDR2 YFSETQ. CDR3 sequence reads: CASSLGTSGRKGRSGETQYF. The CDR3 region has the DNA TGCGCCAGCAGCTTGGGGACTAGCGGGAGGAAGGGCAGGAGTGGGGAGACCCAGTACTTC.

The chain recombines TRBV28 with TRBJ2-7; 14 bases agree with TRBD2. The CDR3 is 16 amino acids. J lost 0 bases, V lost 7 bases, and 5 bases had no gene match. Per the germline V gene, CDR1 is MDHEN and CDR2 is SYDVKM. The CDR3 is CASTRLAGGPSYEQYF. The CDR3 DNA reads as TGTGCCAGCACCCGACTAGCGGGAGGGCCCTCCTACGAGCAGTACTTC.

The chain recombines TRBV7-8 with TRBJ2-7, with TRBD2 matching 10 bases. CDR1 and CDR2 from the germline V gene are SGHVS and FQNEAQ. V lost 6 bases, J lost 1 base, and 6 bases stayed unmatched. The CDR3 sequence is 15 residues long. As DNA, the CDR3 is TGTGCCAGCAGAGCCGGGACTAGCGTTTCCTACGAGCAGTACTTC. Protein sequence: CASRAGTSVSYEQYF.

V gene TRBV11-2 combines with J gene TRBJ2-1; D unresolved. The CDR3 is made up of 16 amino acids. The germline V and J ends were trimmed by 3 bases and 6 bases, with 18 bases remaining between them. Per the germline V gene, CDR1 is SGHAT and CDR2 is FQNNGV. The CDR3 DNA follows: TGTGCCAGCAGCTTCGGATTAGTTCGAGGAGCCAATGAGCAGTTCTTC. Protein product: CASSFGLVRGANEQFF. The whole variable domain, filled in from reference TRBV11-2 and TRBJ2-1, reads EAGVAQSPRYKIIEKRQSVAFWCNPISGHATLYWYQQILGQGPKLLIQFQNNGVVDDSQLPKDRFSAERLKGVDSTLKIQPAKLEDSAVYLCASSFGLVRGANEQFFGPGTRLTVL.

The CDR3 is CASSLQTGNNEQFF. CDR3 nucleotides: TGTGCCAGCAGCTTACAGACAGGTAACAATGAGCAGTTCTTC. This chain uses TRBV7-2 with TRBJ2-1, with D tentatively TRBD1 (6 bases). In germline, CDR1 is SGHTA, CDR2 FQGNSA. The CDR3 loop spans 14 amino acids. The V gene lost 2 bases and the J gene lost 5 bases, with 10 bases spanning the gap.

V and J are TRBV6-1 and TRBJ2-1; TRBD2 agrees at 15 bases. With V trimmed by 2 bases and J by 2 bases, 4 bases remained unmatched. The CDR3 is 18 amino acids. The V gene's germline CDR1 is MNHNS and CDR2 SASEGT. CDR3 in amino acids: CASSELRTSGRAYNEQFF. CDR3 coding DNA: TGTGCCAGCAGTGAACTTCGGACTAGCGGGAGGGCCTACAATGAGCAGTTCTTC.

The chain links TRBV5-8 to TRBJ2-7; a weak D match, TRBD1 (6 bases). CDR1 and CDR2 (germline): SGHTS, YDEGEE. The CDR3 consists of 15 residues. V lost 4 bases and J lost 5, with 19 bases in between. The CDR3 DNA reads TGTGCCAGCAGCATTCACCGCCGGGACACCAACGAGCAGTACTTC. This codes for CASSIHRRDTNEQYF.

The genes are TRBV20-1 and TRBJ1-1, with D possibly being TRBD1 (5 bases). V was cut by 6 bases and J by 5 bases, with 10 bases left in between. The CDR3 contains 11 residues. In germline, CDR1 is DFQATT, CDR2 SNEGSKA (reference sequence). The CDR3 sequence is CSAHQGTEAFF. Written as DNA, the CDR3 is TGCAGTGCCCACCAGGGTACTGAAGCTTTCTTT.

V and J are TRBV4-1 and TRBJ1-1, with a possible D match to TRBD1 (6 bases). Germline V lookup: CDR1 MGHRA, CDR2 YSYEKL. The CDR3 is 15 amino acids. Deletions cut 0 bases from V and 4 bases from J, with 12 bases between. The CDR3: CASSQEVRGTTEAFF. DNA for the CDR3: TGCGCCAGCAGCCAAGAAGTTAGGGGGACCACTGAAGCTTTCTTT.

The chain links TRBV19 to TRBJ2-1, with 7 bases fitting TRBD2. The CDR3 runs to 16 residues. V shed 6 bases and J 8 bases; nucleotides not matched to a gene: 16. The germline V gene has CDR1 LNHDA and CDR2 SQIVND (reference sequence). The CDR3 loop is CASSPTLRESSDEQFF. The CDR3 DNA sequence: TGTGCCAGTAGCCCCACCTTGCGGGAGTCCAGTGATGAGCAGTTCTTC. The entire variable domain, with the rest obtained from reference TRBV19 and TRBJ2-1, is as follows: DGGITQSPKYLFRKEGQNVTLSCEQNLNHDAMYWYRQDPGQGLRLIYYSQIVNDFQKGDIAEGYSVSREKKESFPLTVTSAQKNPTAFYLCASSPTLRESSDEQFFGPGTRLTVL.

The chain combines TRBV27 with TRBJ1-2, with 8 positions matching TRBD1. Looked up from germline, CDR1 is MNHEY and CDR2 is SMNVEV (reference sequence). V shed 5 bases and J 5 bases; nucleotides not matched to a gene: 10. The CDR3 is 15 residues long. CDR3 sequence (DNA): TGTGCCAGCAGTCCGGACGGACAGGGTGGGTATGGCTACACCTTC. This codes for CASSPDGQGGYGYTF.

The J gene is TRBJ2-1, the V gene TRBV14; 7 bases line up with TRBD2. CDR1 and CDR2 (germline): SGHDN, FVKESK. The CDR3 has 15 amino acids. V dropped 4 bases and J dropped 9; count of bases not matched to a gene: 12. CDR3 nucleotide sequence: TGTGCCAGCAGCCCCAGACTAGCCCCTCTCGGTGAGCAGTTCTTC. Protein: CASSPRLAPLGEQFF. Based on the CDR3 plus reference TRBV14 and TRBJ2-1, the full variable domain is EAGVTQFPSHSVIEKGQTVTLRCDPISGHDNLYWYRRVMGKEIKFLLHFVKESKQDESGMPNNRFLAERTGGTYSTLKVQPAELEDSGVYFCASSPRLAPLGEQFFGPGTRLTVL.

The chain has TRBV9 and TRBJ1-1, with a tentative D call TRBD1 (5 bases). Germline V gene lookup returns CDR1 SGDLS and CDR2 YYNGEE. The V and J ends lost 7 bases and 3 bases respectively, with 10 bases between them. The CDR3 is 12 amino acids. CDR3 amino acids: CASGGDYTEAFF. The CDR3 nucleotides read TGTGCCAGCGGAGGGGACTACACTGAAGCTTTCTTT.

This sequence joins TRBV19 and TRBJ2-7; tentative D call: TRBD2 (6 bases). The V gene lost 1 base and the J gene lost 2 bases, with 15 bases spanning the gap. Germline V gene data show CDR1 as LNHDA and CDR2 as SQIVND (reference sequence). The CDR3 is 16 amino acids. The CDR3 nucleotides read TGTGCCAGTAGTATAGCAGCAGGCCCGGGAGCCTACGAGCAGTACTTC. It specifies CASSIAAGPGAYEQYF.

The V gene is TRBV25-1, the J gene TRBJ1-2, with D perhaps TRBD1 (6 bases). CDR1 MGHDK and CDR2 SYGVNS come from the germline V gene. The length of the CDR3 is 14 residues. The V gene lost 1 base and the J gene lost 4 bases, with 10 bases spanning the gap. The chain's CDR3 is CASSELGGGYGYTF. The CDR3 DNA reads TGTGCCAGCAGTGAATTGGGAGGGGGCTATGGCTACACCTTC.

The CDR3 coding sequence is TGTGCCAGCAGCAGGGGACCGGGACAGGAGAACACCGGGGAGCTGTTTTTT. Its translation is CASSRGPGQENTGELFF. The rearrangement links TRBV21-1 to TRBJ2-2; the tabulated D call, TRBD1, remains unverified against the DNA. TRBV21-1 represents a pseudogene. The CDR3 length is 17 residues.

J is TRBJ2-1 and V is TRBV4-3, with TRBD2 matching 8 bases. Germline V gene sequence: CDR1 LGHNA, CDR2 YSLEER. The CDR3 runs to 15 residues. Trimming removed 3 bases from V and 7 bases from J; junction bases left unmatched: 8. The CDR3 nucleotides read TGCGCCAGCAGCCACCGTGGGGGCGGGAGGAATGAGCAGTTCTTC. Translating it yields CASSHRGGGRNEQFF.

V and J are TRBV27 and TRBJ1-2, with 10 bases identical to TRBD1. This CDR3 has 18 residues. Germline CDR1 and CDR2: MNHEY and SMNVEV (reference sequence). The V gene end was trimmed by 2 bases and the J gene end by 6 bases; junction bases not matched to a gene: 15. CDR3 sequence: CASSLQRRQGAGYDGYTF. In nucleotides, the CDR3 is TGTGCCAGCAGTTTACAGCGGAGACAGGGGGCGGGCTATGATGGCTACACCTTC.

This clone is a singleton in its sample. The chain employs TRBV4-3 and TRBJ2-4; TRBD2 might be the D (5 bases). CDR3 length: 16 residues. Germline V gives CDR1 LGHNA, CDR2 YSLEER. V was clipped by 0 bases and J by 3 bases, with 12 bases between them. The CDR3 nucleotides read TGCGCCAGCAGCCAAGAGATCGGAGGTGGCAAAAACATTCAGTACTTC. This translates into CASSQEIGGGKNIQYF.

The chain couples TRBV9 to TRBJ1-5, with D maybe TRBD1 (5 bases). Trimming stripped 3 bases from V and 9 bases from J, with 10 bases between. The CDR3 is made up of 12 amino acids. Germline V lookup: CDR1 SGDLS, CDR2 YYNGEE. Here the CDR3 reads CASSALGGPQHF. The CDR3 DNA is TGTGCCAGCAGCGCCCTCGGGGGGCCCCAGCATTTT.

In nucleotides, the CDR3 is TGTGCCATCAGTGAGAGGAGTTTAGGGGGACTAGGGTCGGAGACCCAGTACTTC. As protein: CAISERSLGGLGSETQYF. The V call is TRBV10-3, the J call TRBJ2-5; TRBD2 matches at 8 bases. Trimming at V came to 2 bases and at J to 5 bases, leaving 16 bases not matched to a gene. Germline CDR1 reads ENHRY; CDR2 reads SYGVKD. The CDR3 is 18 amino acids.

The chain has TRBV12-5 and TRBJ1-5; D gene unclear. The CDR3 is 16 amino acids. V lost 2 bases to trimming and J lost 1 base, with 12 bases between them. Germline V gene data show CDR1 as LGHNT and CDR2 as FRNRAP. The CDR3 reads CASGLPPTGSNQPQHF. In DNA, the CDR3 is TGTGCTAGTGGTTTGCCCCCCACGGGAAGCAATCAGCCCCAGCATTTT.

CDR3 residues: CASSQTGIYEQYF. CDR3 sequence (DNA): TGTGCCAGCAGCCAAACAGGAATCTACGAGCAGTACTTC. The V gene is TRBV14, the J gene TRBJ2-7; D perhaps matches TRBD1 (5 bases). V lost 2 bases and J 3 bases, leaving 8 bases between the germline ends. Germline CDR1 is SGHDN and CDR2 is FVKESK. This CDR3 is 13 amino acids long. The full variable domain, its missing parts supplied by reference TRBV14 and TRBJ2-7, is EAGVTQFPSHSVIEKGQTVTLRCDPISGHDNLYWYRRVMGKEIKFLLHFVKESKQDESGMPNNRFLAERTGGTYSTLKVQPAELEDSGVYFCASSQTGIYEQYFGPGTRLTVT.

The V gene is TRBV5-4, the J gene TRBJ1-2; D ambiguous. This CDR3 has 13 residues. With 0 bases removed from V and 2 bases from J, the gap between germline ends came to 5 bases. CDR1 is SGHNT and CDR2 is YYREEE in the germline V gene (reference sequence). The CDR3 sequence is CASSLAGNYGYTF. CDR3 DNA: TGTGCCAGCAGCTTGGCGGGAAACTATGGCTACACCTTC.

This chain uses TRBV4-2 with TRBJ2-7; a possible D gene is TRBD2 (6 bases). The V and J ends lost 0 bases and 7 bases respectively, with 22 bases between them. Germline V gene lookup returns CDR1 LGHNA and CDR2 YNFKEQ. The CDR3 runs to 17 residues. CDR3 sequence (DNA): TGTGCCAGCAGCCAAGATCGAAGCGGGCCACCTCCCAGGGAGCAGTACTTC. It is translated as CASSQDRSGPPPREQYF.

The rearrangement links TRBV5-4 to TRBJ1-3; D call uncertain. This CDR3 region has 15 residues. Germline CDR1 is SGHNT and CDR2 is YYREEE (reference sequence). Between the trimmed V and J ends, which lost 1 base and 0 bases, there was a span of 8 bases. The CDR3 nucleotides are TGTGCCAGCAGCTTGTGGTCTAGCTCTGGAAACACCATATATTTT. Its protein is CASSLWSSSGNTIYF.

The J gene is TRBJ1-1, the V gene TRBV27; 12 bases map to TRBD1. CDR3 length: 19 residues. Germline-derived CDR1 and CDR2 are MNHEY and SMNVEV (reference sequence). The V and J ends lost 3 bases and 4 bases, in that order; junction bases with no gene match: 15. CDR3 residues: CASSLTPGQGARGPTEAFF. As DNA, the CDR3 is TGTGCCAGCAGTTTGACTCCGGGACAGGGGGCAAGGGGCCCCACTGAAGCTTTCTTT.